This T cell receptor (beta chain) was identified during a study of PD-1 blockade in classical Hodgkin lymphoma. Study at large: Patients were dosed intravenously with nivolumab at 3 mg/kg every 2 weeks.

All the patients suffered relapse after autologous stem cell transplantation, and brentuximab vedotin exposure differed. Trimming stripped 2 bases from V and 2 bases from J, with 13 bases between. Looked up from germline, CDR1 is SGHRS and CDR2 is YFSETQ. The CDR3 has 15 residues. Only in-frame clones appear in the TCRdb table, and some are missing; sequencing was by immunoSEQ multiplex PCR. The data hold approximately 58,000 clones, with 80% to 95% observed a single time. This clone was counted a single time. This receptor was taken from a human donor with classical Hodgkin lymphoma. The gene calls are TRBV5-1 and TRBJ1-2, with a weak D call TRBD1 (6 bases). The starting material was peripheral blood mononuclear cells (PBMCs), obtained before the second cycle of nivolumab. The CDR3 DNA reads as TGCGCCAGCAGCTTTTTCATACAGGGCAACTATGGCTACACCTTC. This encodes CASSFFIQGNYGYTF.